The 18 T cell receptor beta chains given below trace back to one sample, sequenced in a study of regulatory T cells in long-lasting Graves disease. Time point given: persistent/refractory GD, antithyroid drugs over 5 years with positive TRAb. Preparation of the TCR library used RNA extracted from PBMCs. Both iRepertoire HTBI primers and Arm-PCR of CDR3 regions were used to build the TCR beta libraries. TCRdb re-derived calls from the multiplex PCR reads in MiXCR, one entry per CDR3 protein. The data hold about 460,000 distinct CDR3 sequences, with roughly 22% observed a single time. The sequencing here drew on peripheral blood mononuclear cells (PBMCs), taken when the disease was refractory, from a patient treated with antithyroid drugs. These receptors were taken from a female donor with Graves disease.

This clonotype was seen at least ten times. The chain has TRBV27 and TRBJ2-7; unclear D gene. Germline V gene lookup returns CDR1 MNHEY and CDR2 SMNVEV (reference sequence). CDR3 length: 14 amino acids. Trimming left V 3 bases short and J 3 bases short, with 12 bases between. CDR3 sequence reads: CASSFIGPYYEQYF. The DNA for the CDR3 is TGTGCCAGCAGTTTTATCGGCCCTTACTACGAGCAGTACTTC.

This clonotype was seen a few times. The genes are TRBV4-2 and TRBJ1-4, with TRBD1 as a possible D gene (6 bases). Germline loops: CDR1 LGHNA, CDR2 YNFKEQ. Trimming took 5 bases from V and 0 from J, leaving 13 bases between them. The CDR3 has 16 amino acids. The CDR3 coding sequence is TGTGCCAGCAGCGTCATATCAGGGGCAACTAATGAAAAACTGTTTTTT. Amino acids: CASSVISGATNEKLFF.

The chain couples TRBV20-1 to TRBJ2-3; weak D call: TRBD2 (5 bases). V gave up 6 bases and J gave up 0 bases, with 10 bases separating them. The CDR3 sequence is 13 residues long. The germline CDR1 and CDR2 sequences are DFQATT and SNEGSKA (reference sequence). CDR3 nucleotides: TGCAGTGCGAGGGTCTCTAGCACAGATACGCAGTATTTT. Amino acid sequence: CSARVSSTDTQYF.

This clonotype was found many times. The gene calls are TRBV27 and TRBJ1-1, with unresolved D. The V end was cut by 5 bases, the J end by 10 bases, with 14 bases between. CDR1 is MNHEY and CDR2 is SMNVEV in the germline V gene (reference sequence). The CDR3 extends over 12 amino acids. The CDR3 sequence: CASSEGQEGAFF. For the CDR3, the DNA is TGTGCCAGCAGTGAAGGGCAGGAGGGAGCTTTCTTT.

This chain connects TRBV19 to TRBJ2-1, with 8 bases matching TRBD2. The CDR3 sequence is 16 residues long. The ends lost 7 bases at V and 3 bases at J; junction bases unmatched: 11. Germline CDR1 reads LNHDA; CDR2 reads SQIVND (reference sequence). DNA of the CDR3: TGTGCCAGTAAGGTCGGGGCGGGAGGCTTCTACAATGAGCAGTTCTTC. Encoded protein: CASKVGAGGFYNEQFF.

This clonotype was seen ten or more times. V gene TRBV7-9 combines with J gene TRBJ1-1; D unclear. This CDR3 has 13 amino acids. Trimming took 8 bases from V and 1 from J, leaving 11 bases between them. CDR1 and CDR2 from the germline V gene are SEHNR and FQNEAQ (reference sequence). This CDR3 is CASLRTENTEAFF. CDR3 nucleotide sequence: TGTGCCAGCCTCCGAACGGAGAACACTGAAGCTTTCTTT.

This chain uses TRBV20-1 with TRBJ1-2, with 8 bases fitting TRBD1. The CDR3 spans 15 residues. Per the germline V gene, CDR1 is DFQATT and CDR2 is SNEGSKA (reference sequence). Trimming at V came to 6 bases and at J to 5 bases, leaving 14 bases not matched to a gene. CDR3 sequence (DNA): TGCAGTGCGAGAAATAGCTCAGGGGGCGCGTATGGCTACACCTTC. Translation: CSARNSSGGAYGYTF.

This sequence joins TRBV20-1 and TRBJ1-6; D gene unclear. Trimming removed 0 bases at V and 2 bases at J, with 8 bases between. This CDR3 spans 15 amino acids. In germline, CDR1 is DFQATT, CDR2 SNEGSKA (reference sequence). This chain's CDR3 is CSARDAATYNSPLHF. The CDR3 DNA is TGCAGTGCTAGAGATGCGGCAACCTATAATTCACCCCTCCACTTT.

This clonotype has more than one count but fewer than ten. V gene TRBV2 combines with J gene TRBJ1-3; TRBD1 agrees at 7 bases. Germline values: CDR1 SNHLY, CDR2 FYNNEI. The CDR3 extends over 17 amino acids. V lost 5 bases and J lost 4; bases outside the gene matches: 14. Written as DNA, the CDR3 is TGTGCCAGCAGTCACCCGGGGGAGGGGGCGTCGGGAAACACCATATATTTT. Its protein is CASSHPGEGASGNTIYF.

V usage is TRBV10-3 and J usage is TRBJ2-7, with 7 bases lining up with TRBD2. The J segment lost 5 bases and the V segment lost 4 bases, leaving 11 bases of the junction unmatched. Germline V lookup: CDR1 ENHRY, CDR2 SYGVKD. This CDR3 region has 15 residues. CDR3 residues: CAISGEGGILNEQYF. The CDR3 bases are TGTGCCATCAGTGGGGAGGGAGGCATCCTAAACGAGCAGTACTTC.

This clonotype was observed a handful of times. The CDR3 spells CASKAGWTGELFF. CDR3 bases: TGTGCCAGTAAGGCGGGGTGGACCGGGGAGCTGTTTTTT. The rearrangement joins TRBV19 to TRBJ2-2, with D possibly matching TRBD2 (6 bases). This CDR3 contains 13 residues. V lost 7 bases, J lost 5 bases, and 11 bases lay in between. Germline CDR1 and CDR2: LNHDA and SQIVND (reference sequence).

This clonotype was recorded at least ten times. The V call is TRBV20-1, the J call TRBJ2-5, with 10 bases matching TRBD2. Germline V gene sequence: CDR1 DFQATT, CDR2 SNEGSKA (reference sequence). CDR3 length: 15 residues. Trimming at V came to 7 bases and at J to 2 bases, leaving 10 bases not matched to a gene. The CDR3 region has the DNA TGCAGTGGGGCCACTAGCGGGATAGGGCAAGAGACCCAGTACTTC. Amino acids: CSGATSGIGQETQYF.

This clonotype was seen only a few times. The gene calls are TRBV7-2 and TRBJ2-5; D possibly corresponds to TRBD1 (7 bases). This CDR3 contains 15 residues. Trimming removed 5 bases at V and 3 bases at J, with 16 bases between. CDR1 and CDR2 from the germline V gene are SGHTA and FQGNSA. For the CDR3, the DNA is TGTGCCAGCAGCCCCCGGGGGACAGTGAAAGAGACCCAGTACTTC. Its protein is CASSPRGTVKETQYF.

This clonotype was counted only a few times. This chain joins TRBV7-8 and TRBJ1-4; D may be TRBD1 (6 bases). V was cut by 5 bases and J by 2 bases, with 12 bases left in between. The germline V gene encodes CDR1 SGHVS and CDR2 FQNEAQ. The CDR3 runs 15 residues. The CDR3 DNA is TGTGCCAGCAGCACTCAACAGGGTACTAATGAAAAACTGTTTTTT. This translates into CASSTQQGTNEKLFF.

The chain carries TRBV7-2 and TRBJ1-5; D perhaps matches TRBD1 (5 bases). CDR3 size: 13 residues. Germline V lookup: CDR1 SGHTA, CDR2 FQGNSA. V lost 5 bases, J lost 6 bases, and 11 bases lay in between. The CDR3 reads CASSPNRFQPQHF. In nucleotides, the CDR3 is TGTGCCAGCAGCCCCAACAGGTTTCAGCCCCAGCATTTT. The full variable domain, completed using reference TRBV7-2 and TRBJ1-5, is GAGVSQSPSNKVTEKGKDVELRCDPISGHTALYWYRQSLGQGLEFLIYFQGNSAPDKSGLPSDRFSAERTGGSVSTLTIQRTQQEDSAVYLCASSPNRFQPQHFGDGTRLSIL.

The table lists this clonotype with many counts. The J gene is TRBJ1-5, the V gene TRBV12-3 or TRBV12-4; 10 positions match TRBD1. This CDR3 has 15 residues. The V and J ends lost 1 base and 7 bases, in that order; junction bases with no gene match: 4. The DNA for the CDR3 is TGTGCCAGCAGTTTAGTGACAGGGGGCGTGCAGCCCCAGCATTTT. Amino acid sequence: CASSLVTGGVQPQHF.

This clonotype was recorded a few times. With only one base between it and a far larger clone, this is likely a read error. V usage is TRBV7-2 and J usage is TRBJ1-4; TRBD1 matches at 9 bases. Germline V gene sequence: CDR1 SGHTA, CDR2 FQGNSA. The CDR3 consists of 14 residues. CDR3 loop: CASSLGQGNEKLSF. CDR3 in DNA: TGTGCCAGCAGCTTGGGACAGGGTAACGAAAAACTGTCTTTT.

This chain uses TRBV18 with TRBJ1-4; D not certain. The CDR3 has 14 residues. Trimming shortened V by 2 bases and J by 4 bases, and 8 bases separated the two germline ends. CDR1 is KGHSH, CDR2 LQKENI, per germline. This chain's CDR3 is CASSPTGFNEKLFF. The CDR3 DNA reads TGTGCCAGCTCACCAACGGGGTTTAATGAAAAACTGTTTTTT.